These T cell receptor beta chains were read from a single sample in a study of blood T cell repertoires in COVID-19. The protocol was immunoSEQ multiplex PCR, while the TCRdb copy is restricted to in-frame clones and leaves out a portion. The sample includes fewer than 300,000 clones, about 90% of them seen just once. Specimen: peripheral blood. The receptors derive from a woman in her forties or fifties with acute or convalescent COVID-19. The CDR3 runs from the conserved cysteine through the conserved F or W. A D gene is named only where the DNA matches it firmly. Clone sizes are given selectively: once, few, many, or a class where the clone is expanded.

v_gene,d_gene,j_gene,abundance,CDR3nt,CDR3aa
TRBV9,TRBD1,TRBJ1-5,.,TGTGCCAGCAGCGGGGGGACAGGTGTGGGCAATCAGCCCCAGCATTTT,CASSGGTGVGNQPQHF
TRBV2,TRBD2,TRBJ2-3,.,TGTGCCAGCAGTCCTAGCGGGAGACCCGATACGCAGTATTTT,CASSPSGRPDTQYF
TRBV14,TRBD2,TRBJ2-7,.,TGTGCCAGCAGCCAAGCGGGAGGATACGAGCAGTACTTC,CASSQAGGYEQYF
TRBV2,.,TRBJ2-3,.,TGTGCCAGCAGCCTCATGCGGCCTCAGACAGATACGCAGTATTTT,CASSLMRPQTDTQYF
TRBV27,.,TRBJ1-5,.,TGTGCCAGCAATACGGGTCGGGGGATAGTTCAGCCCCAGCATTTT,CASNTGRGIVQPQHF
TRBV28,TRBD2,TRBJ2-7,.,TGTGCCAGCGCGGGGTCTAGCGGGACCTCCTACGAGCAGTACTTC,CASAGSSGTSYEQYF
TRBV3-1/TRBV3-2,.,TRBJ1-1,.,TGTGCCAGCAGCCCAGGTCACACTGAAGCTTTCTTT,CASSPGHTEAFF
TRBV7-2,.,TRBJ1-6,.,TGTGCCAGCAGCTTAGCCCGGTTTCAGGCCAATTCACCCCTCCACTTT,CASSLARFQANSPLHF
TRBV30,.,TRBJ1-6,once,TGTGCCTGGAGTGTGGGAGGGAATAATTCACCCCTCCACTTT,CAWSVGGNNSPLHF
TRBV6-4,TRBD1,TRBJ2-5,.,TGTGCCAGCAGTGCCCAGACAGGGGGGGGAGAGACCCAGTACTTC,CASSAQTGGGETQYF
TRBV10-3,.,TRBJ2-3,.,TGTGCCATCAGTGATGTATTAGGTCAGGACACAGATACGCAGTATTTT,CAISDVLGQDTDTQYF
TRBV11-2,.,TRBJ2-4,.,TGTGCCAGCAGCTTGGCCGGGGTAAACATTCAGTACTTC,CASSLAGVNIQYF
TRBV11-2,.,TRBJ2-3,.,TGTGCCAGCAGCTTAGCTTCCGATACGCAGTATTTT,CASSLASDTQYF
TRBV11-1,.,TRBJ1-1,.,TGTGCCAGCAGCTTAAACAGTCCGAACACTGAAGCTTTCTTT,CASSLNSPNTEAFF
TRBV6-5,TRBD1,TRBJ1-5,.,TGTGCCAGCGGGACAGGGACAGGTCAGCCCCAGCATTTT,CASGTGTGQPQHF
TRBV6-5,.,TRBJ1-1,.,TGTGCCAGCACCACGGGGGGATACACTGAAGCTTTCTTT,CASTTGGYTEAFF
TRBV6-5,TRBD2,TRBJ2-5,.,TGTGCCAGCAGTTTCCTAGCGGAAGAGACCCAGTACTTC,CASSFLAEETQYF
TRBV30,TRBD1,TRBJ1-2,.,TGTGCCTGGAGCCCGTCCGGCAGGGGGTACTATGGCTACACCTTC,CAWSPSGRGYYGYTF
TRBV18,TRBD2,TRBJ2-1,.,TGTGCCAGCTCACTCCTCGCGGGAGTCTACAATGAGCAGTTCTTC,CASSLLAGVYNEQFF
TRBV28,.,TRBJ2-7,.,TGTGCCAGCAGTTTAGTGGGGGGCTCCTACGAGCAGTACTTC,CASSLVGGSYEQYF
TRBV18,.,TRBJ1-1,.,TGTGCCAGCTCACCATCAAAGAACACTGAAGCTTTCTTT,CASSPSKNTEAFF
TRBV6-5,TRBD2,TRBJ2-7,few,TGTGCCAGCAAAGGTAGCGGGAGTGGATACGAGCAGTACTTC,CASKGSGSGYEQYF
TRBV6-6,.,TRBJ2-3,.,TGTGCCAGCGCCCACGGGACAGATACGCAGTATTTT,CASAHGTDTQYF
TRBV28,.,TRBJ2-7,.,TGTGCCAGCAGTTTTTCTGCCGGAACAGGGCTCTACGAGCAGTACTTC,CASSFSAGTGLYEQYF
TRBV27,TRBD2,TRBJ2-5,few,TGTGCCAGCAGTAGAGGACTAGCGGGGACTTTGTACTTC,CASSRGLAGTLYF
TRBV6-2/TRBV6-3,TRBD2,TRBJ2-7,few,TGTGCCAGCAGTTACTCCCTGACTAGCGGGAGTACTAGTAACCACGAGCAGTACTTC,CASSYSLTSGSTSNHEQYF
TRBV3-1/TRBV3-2,.,TRBJ1-5,.,TGTGCCAGCAGCCATGGCAGCAATCAGCCCCAGCATTTT,CASSHGSNQPQHF
TRBV2,.,TRBJ1-6,.,TGTGCCAGCATTCCCGGGGTCGGGGATTCACCCCTCCACTTT,CASIPGVGDSPLHF
TRBV4-2,TRBD2,TRBJ2-5,.,TGTGCCAGCAGCCCTTCCCGGACTAGCGGGAGTGGTGAGACCCAGTACTTC,CASSPSRTSGSGETQYF
TRBV4-2,TRBD2,TRBJ2-7,.,TGTGCCAGCAGCCAAGATCAGCTTGGACTAGCGCGATCCGAGCAGTACTTC,CASSQDQLGLARSEQYF
TRBV4-1,TRBD2,TRBJ2-3,.,TGCGCCAGCAGCCAAGAAGGCGGGAGAATTGTAGATACGCAGTATTTT,CASSQEGGRIVDTQYF
TRBV29-1,TRBD2,TRBJ2-2,.,TGCAGCGGGAAGACTAGCGGGAACACCGGGGAGCTGTTTTTT,CSGKTSGNTGELFF
TRBV28,.,TRBJ1-2,.,TGTGCCAGCAGTTCCACGGGGGAGGGAACCTATGGCTACACCTTC,CASSSTGEGTYGYTF
TRBV3-1/TRBV3-2,TRBD2,TRBJ2-3,.,TGTGCCAGCAGCCAACCTAGCGGGAGGGCCCCAGATACGCAGTATTTT,CASSQPSGRAPDTQYF
TRBV20-1,.,TRBJ2-7,once,TGCGCCCAGGGACTCTCCTACGAGCAGTACTTC,CAQGLSYEQYF
TRBV7-9,TRBD2,TRBJ2-7,.,TGTGCCAGCAGCTTAGGAACCCTAGCGGGGAAATACGAGCAGTACTTC,CASSLGTLAGKYEQYF
TRBV19,TRBD2,TRBJ2-3,.,TGTGCCAGTAGCTTGGGGAGGGAAGATACGCAGTATTTT,CASSLGREDTQYF
TRBV29-1,.,TRBJ2-1,.,TGCAGCGGCGGAGAGGGCGAAGAGCAGTTCTTC,CSGGEGEEQFF
TRBV4-3,.,TRBJ1-2,.,TGCGCCAGCAGCCACCTAGTAAGTGGCTATGGCTACACCTTC,CASSHLVSGYGYTF
TRBV28,.,TRBJ1-1,.,TGTGCCAGCACCGTGGGGGCCGGGTTAGGATTTGAAGCTTTCTTT,CASTVGAGLGFEAFF
TRBV27,.,TRBJ2-7,.,TGTGCCAGCAGCAAACTACTGGGGGGCTACGAGCAGTACTTC,CASSKLLGGYEQYF
TRBV30,TRBD2,TRBJ2-1,.,TGTGCCTGGCGGCTAGCGGGAGGGAGCTCCTACAATGAGCAGTTCTTC,CAWRLAGGSSYNEQFF
TRBV4-2,TRBD2,TRBJ2-3,.,TGTGCCAGCAGCCAAGGACTAGCGGCTAGCACAGATACGCAGTATTTT,CASSQGLAASTDTQYF
TRBV23-1,.,TRBJ1-2,.,TGCGCCAGCAGCTCGGGACTGCTTAACTATGGCTACACCTTC,CASSSGLLNYGYTF
TRBV7-3,.,TRBJ2-2,.,TGTGCCAGCAGCTTAACGTCGGTCGGGGAGCTGTTTTTT,CASSLTSVGELFF
TRBV6-1,.,TRBJ2-5,.,TGTGCCAGCAGAAACCCAGGCGACCAAGAGACCCAGTACTTC,CASRNPGDQETQYF
TRBV3-1/TRBV3-2,.,TRBJ1-1,.,TGTGCCAGCAGCCAGGCAGGGGTTATGAACACTGAAGCTTTCTTT,CASSQAGVMNTEAFF
TRBV4-2,TRBD2,TRBJ2-1,.,TGTGCCAGCAGCCAGAGTGCCCTAGCGGGGAACTACAATGAGCAGTTCTTC,CASSQSALAGNYNEQFF
TRBV24-1,TRBD1,TRBJ2-3,.,TGTGCCACCAGTGACCCGACCCCCGCGACAGGGGGGACAGATACGCAGTATTTT,CATSDPTPATGGTDTQYF
TRBV5-1,.,TRBJ1-1,.,TGCGCCAGCAGTTTCGGGGGGATCACTGAAGCTTTCTTT,CASSFGGITEAFF
TRBV20-1,.,TRBJ2-5,.,TGCAGTGCTAGTCCAGCGGAGAGGTTCCAAGAGACCCAGTACTTC,CSASPAERFQETQYF
TRBV27,TRBD1,TRBJ1-6,.,TGTGCCAGCAGTGCCGACAGGGAGGATTCACCCCTCCACTTT,CASSADREDSPLHF
TRBV30,TRBD1,TRBJ2-2,once,TGTGCCTGGATCCGGGACAGGGTCTCCGGGGAGCTGTTTTTT,CAWIRDRVSGELFF
TRBV4-1,TRBD2,TRBJ2-7,.,TGCGCCAGCAGCCAAGTTCAGCGCGGCGGGAGTCCGTCTGAGCAGTACTTC,CASSQVQRGGSPSEQYF
TRBV28,TRBD2,TRBJ2-1,.,TGTGCCAGCAGTTTAGGGGAGGGACCCGCTAATGAGCAGTTCTTC,CASSLGEGPANEQFF
TRBV9,.,TRBJ2-2,.,TGTGCCAGCAGCGGACAGATTCTGAACACCGGGGAGCTGTTTTTT,CASSGQILNTGELFF